This T cell receptor beta chain came from a study of shared T cell receptors in the human thymus. Germline V gives CDR1 MNHEY, CDR2 SMNVEV (reference sequence). V lost 4 bases and J lost 0, with 13 bases in between. This CDR3 region has 15 residues. This table comes from immunoSEQ multiplex PCR, and its TCRdb copy is limited to in-frame clones, with some not included. The repertoire holds about 380,000 clones, with about 95% as singletons. This clonotype was sampled from a human donor. J is TRBJ2-7 and V is TRBV27; D may be TRBD2 (5 bases). Sequenced input: thymocytes. CDR3 coding DNA: TGTGCCAGCAGTTCCTCCCTAGCCACCTCCTACGAGCAGTACTTC. It codes for CASSSSLATSYEQYF.